What follows are 3 T cell receptor beta chains derived from one specimen sequenced in a study of T-cell reconstitution after alpha-beta-depleted transplantation in children. The authors prepared the TCRbeta library with unique molecular identifiers. TCRdb processed the PCR reads anew with MiXCR; each CDR3 protein has one entry. The sample carries hundreds of thousands of distinct CDR3 sequences, roughly 8.2% recorded once. These receptors' antigens are unknown. Study-wide results and caveats: T cells produced anew were the main source of T-cell counts and diversity one year after transplant.

The material was peripheral blood, obtained 360 days after TCRalphabeta/CD19-depleted stem cell transplant. The receptors derive from a female patient aged 2-10 years who had a stem cell transplant for Fanconi anemia, so the T cells may come from the graft donor.

This chain joins TRBV6-1 and TRBJ1-2; D perhaps matches TRBD1 (6 bases). The CDR3 extends over 14 amino acids. V was shortened by 6 bases and J by 1 base, with 12 bases between the two germline ends. Germline V CDR1 and CDR2: MNHNS, SASEGT. This chain's CDR3 is CASRKVRGNYGYTF. The CDR3 DNA reads as TGTGCCAGCAGGAAGGTCAGGGGTAACTATGGCTACACCTTC.

This chain uses TRBV18 with TRBJ2-5, with D hard to call. Germline CDR1 reads KGHSH; CDR2 reads LQKENI. The germline V and J ends were trimmed by 0 bases and 3 bases, with 8 bases remaining between them. This CDR3 is 14 amino acids long. The CDR3 DNA reads TGTGCCAGCTCACCACCGAGTCCGGAAGAGACCCAGTACTTC. Translated, it gives CASSPPSPEETQYF. Full variable domain (missing parts from reference TRBV18 and TRBJ2-5): NAGVMQNPRHLVRRRGQEARLRCSPMKGHSHVYWYRQLPEEGLKFMVYLQKENIIDESGMPKERFSAEFPKEGPSILRIQQVVRGDSAAYFCASSPPSPEETQYFGPGTRLLVL.

This clonotype was counted ten times or more. This chain connects TRBV27 to TRBJ2-7, with 12 bases identical to TRBD2. This CDR3 spans 15 amino acids. CDR1 MNHEY and CDR2 SMNVEV come from the germline V gene (reference sequence). V was pared by 5 bases and J by 2 bases, with 4 bases of the junction left unmatched. The CDR3 is CASSLLAGGAYEQYF. The DNA for the CDR3 is TGTGCCAGCAGTCTTCTAGCGGGAGGGGCCTACGAGCAGTACTTC.